The sequence of this TCR beta chain was determined in a study of control samples from healthy donors and cancer patients. V lost 3 bases and J 0 bases, leaving 9 bases between the germline ends. The CDR3 is 15 residues long. The germline CDR1 and CDR2 sequences are MRHNA and SNTAGT. Only in-frame clones appear in the TCRdb table, and some are missing; sequencing was by immunoSEQ multiplex PCR. The sample holds around 94,000 clones, 70% to 90% seen once. The source material was blood. The rearrangement uses TRBV6-4 and TRBJ2-1; D remains ambiguous. The receptor was isolated from a woman aged 45-59 years in good health. The CDR3 region is CASSDEASSYNEQFF. In DNA, the CDR3 is TGTGCCAGCAGTGATGAGGCTAGCTCCTACAATGAGCAGTTCTTC.